Listed below are T cell receptor beta chains from one sample, sequenced in a study of T-cell reconstitution after alpha-beta-depleted transplantation in children. TCRdb fed the PCR reads into MiXCR, producing one record per CDR3 protein. The sample yields approximately 340,000 distinct CDR3 sequences, 10% seen once. Specimen: PBMCs from the stem cell graft donor, collected from the stem cell graft. These receptors originate from a human donor who donated a stem cell graft to a child with acute lymphoblastic leukemia. CDR3s include the opening cysteine and the closing phenylalanine or tryptophan. A D gene is named only where the DNA matches it firmly. The size field is filled for only some rows; it gives once, few, many or a size class.

D gene,J gene,clone size,V gene,CDR3 DNA,CDR3 protein
NA,TRBJ1-2,many,TRBV4-3,TGCGCCAGCAGCCAAGCCCACACCGTCGGTGGCTACACCTTC,CASSQAHTVGGYTF
NA,TRBJ2-1,many,TRBV4-3,TGCGCCAGCAGCCAGGAAGAAGCTCAGCGCAATGAGCAGTTCTTC,CASSQEEAQRNEQFF
NA,TRBJ2-2,few,TRBV10-3,TGTGCCATCAGTGAGTCGGGGAACGCTGGCACCGGGGAGCTGTTTTTT,CAISESGNAGTGELFF
TRBD1,TRBJ2-5,few,TRBV2,TGTGCCATCTGTTTTATCCTCACTGCCGGACAGGGGGCTATTGAGACCCAGTACTTC,CAICFILTAGQGAIETQYF
NA,TRBJ2-5,few,TRBV5-1,TGCGCCAGCAGCTTGGACTCCCCTAGGGAGACCCAGTACTTC,CASSLDSPRETQYF
TRBD1,TRBJ2-3,NA,TRBV23-1,TGCGCCAGCAGGGTGGACAGGGTCGTCACAGATACGCAGTATTTT,CASRVDRVVTDTQYF
NA,TRBJ1-1,many,TRBV7-9,TGTGCCAGCAGCGATCCTCGACGGACTGAAGCTTTCTTT,CASSDPRRTEAFF
NA,TRBJ2-1,few,TRBV20-1,TGCAGTGCTAGAGATCACCGGGAGTTCTCCTACAATGAGCAGTTCTTC,CSARDHREFSYNEQFF
TRBD2,TRBJ2-3,few,TRBV11-1,TGTGCCAGCAGCTTAGCGATGATGACTAGCGGTTCTAGCACAGATACGCAGTATTTT,CASSLAMMTSGSSTDTQYF
TRBD1,TRBJ2-7,few,TRBV5-1,TGCGCCAGCAGCGTTGGGACAGGGGGCCCCTACGAGCAGTACTTC,CASSVGTGGPYEQYF
NA,TRBJ2-7,few,TRBV7-2,TGTGCCAGCAGCCCCCCCCCCTCCTACGAGCAGTACTTC,CASSPPPSYEQYF
TRBD2,TRBJ2-1,NA,TRBV6-2/TRBV6-3,TGTGCCAGCAGTCTCCATCGTGGGCTAGCGGGTTACCAAGGATCCTACAATGAGCAGTTCTTC,CASSLHRGLAGYQGSYNEQFF